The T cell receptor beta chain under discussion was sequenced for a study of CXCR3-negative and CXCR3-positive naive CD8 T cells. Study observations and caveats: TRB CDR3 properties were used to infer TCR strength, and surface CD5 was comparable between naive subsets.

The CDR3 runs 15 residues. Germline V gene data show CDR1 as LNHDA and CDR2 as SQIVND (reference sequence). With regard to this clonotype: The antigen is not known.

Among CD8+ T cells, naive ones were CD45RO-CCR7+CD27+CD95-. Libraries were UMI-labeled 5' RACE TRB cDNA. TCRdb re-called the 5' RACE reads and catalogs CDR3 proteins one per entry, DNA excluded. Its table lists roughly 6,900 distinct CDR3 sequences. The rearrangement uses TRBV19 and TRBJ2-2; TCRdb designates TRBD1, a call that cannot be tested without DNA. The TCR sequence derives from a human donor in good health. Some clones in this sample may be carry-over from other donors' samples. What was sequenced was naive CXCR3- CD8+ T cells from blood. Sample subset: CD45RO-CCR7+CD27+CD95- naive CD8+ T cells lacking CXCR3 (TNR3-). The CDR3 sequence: CASSIQGSNTGELFF. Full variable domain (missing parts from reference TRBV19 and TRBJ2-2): DGGITQSPKYLFRKEGQNVTLSCEQNLNHDAMYWYRQDPGQGLRLIYYSQIVNDFQKGDIAEGYSVSREKKESFPLTVTSAQKNPTAFYLCASSIQGSNTGELFFGEGSRLTVL.